This T cell receptor beta chain was obtained from a study of memory CD4+ T cells and cytomegalovirus serostatus. CDR3 length: 13 amino acids. The germline V gene has CDR1 SGHNT and CDR2 YYREEE (reference sequence). The V end was cut by 2 bases, the J end by 5 bases, with 11 bases between. Single viable CD3+CD4+CD8-CD45RO+ cells were sorted as the memory CD4+ T cells. Produced via immunoSEQ multiplex PCR; TCRdb's table is partial and in-frame only. Among over 40,000 clones listed, around four fifths were seen once. This clonotype was sampled from an adult in good health and CMV-seropositive. Sequenced: memory CD4+ T cells from blood. J is TRBJ2-7 and V is TRBV5-4, with a possible D match to TRBD2 (5 bases). CDR3: CASSFGVGNEQYF. The CDR3 DNA reads TGTGCCAGCAGCTTCGGGGTGGGAAACGAGCAGTACTTC.